This TCR beta chain emerged from a study of cytomegalovirus exposure and HLA in healthy donors. In the PCR, 60 Vbeta and 13 Jbeta primers were used. This table comes from immunoSEQ multiplex PCR, and its TCRdb copy is limited to in-frame clones, with some not included. The sample lists under 110,000 clones, about two thirds occurring once. CDR1 and CDR2 (germline): SEHNR, FQNEAQ (reference sequence). The CDR3 is 14 residues long. This receptor was obtained from a female donor in good health and CMV-seronegative. The sample was PBMCs. The genes are TRBV7-9 and TRBJ2-5; 14 positions match TRBD2. The CDR3 region is CDGGLAGVGETQYF. CDR3 coding DNA: TGTGATGGGGGACTAGCGGGAGTAGGAGAGACCCAGTACTTC.